The 14 T cell receptor beta chains reported below all come from one sample, sequenced in a study of T cell responses to AZD1222 COVID-19 vaccine (dated by TCRdb to the early 2020s). This specimen's time point label, interpreted: baseline before first vaccination. The library came from the immunoSEQ multiplex PCR assay. The table comes from immuneACCESS by way of TCRdb, which keeps in-frame sequences with V and J called. Part of the clones is missing from these tables; in studies checked, under half for an unresolved V gene and the rest for unknown reasons. For this sample, the table gives 150,000 or so clones. The ten most abundant clones make up approximately 2% of the sample. The sample consisted of peripheral blood. The origin of the receptors is an adult in good health.

This chain joins TRBV14 and TRBJ1-2; D is ambiguous. Trimming removed 2 bases from V and 8 bases from J, with 6 bases in between. The CDR3 loop spans 11 amino acids. In germline, CDR1 is SGHDN, CDR2 FVKESK. The CDR3 protein is CASSQSGGYTF. The CDR3 region has the DNA TGTGCCAGCAGCCAATCTGGCGGCTACACCTTC.

The V and J genes are TRBV2 and TRBJ1-2, with a weak D call TRBD1 (6 bases). The V end lost 4 bases, the J end lost 4 bases, and 25 bases lay between the germline ends. The CDR3 covers 18 residues. Germline assignment: CDR1 SNHLY and CDR2 FYNNEI. The CDR3 spells CASSAALSPITGSYGYTF. The CDR3 DNA reads TGTGCCAGCAGTGCCGCTTTGAGTCCTATAACAGGGAGCTATGGCTACACCTTC.

The rearrangement links TRBV7-2 to TRBJ2-5; no firm D call. The ends were cut back, 3 bases at V and 7 bases at J, with 15 bases in the middle. CDR1 and CDR2 (germline): SGHTA, FQGNSA. The CDR3 covers 14 residues. CDR3 in amino acids: CASSFGPSTPTQYF. The CDR3 bases are TGTGCCAGCAGCTTCGGACCGTCGACTCCGACCCAGTACTTC.

The chain combines TRBV6-5 with TRBJ1-1, with 7 nucleotides matching TRBD1. V lost 8 bases, J lost 5 bases, and 8 bases stayed unmatched. Germline-derived CDR1 and CDR2 are MNHEY and SVGAGI. The CDR3 spans 13 residues. CDR3 coding DNA: TGTGCCAGCGGCGGACAGGCAATGACTGAAGCTTTCTTT. This encodes CASGGQAMTEAFF.

The rearrangement links TRBV5-1 to TRBJ2-5; D is possibly TRBD2 (7 bases). There are 17 residues in the CDR3. V was cut by 4 bases and J by 1 base, with 20 bases left in between. Germline V gene data show CDR1 as SGHRS and CDR2 as YFSETQ. CDR3 coding DNA: TGCGCCAGCAGCCCAAGGGGGGGAACTAGATTCCAAGAGACCCAGTACTTC. Translated, it gives CASSPRGGTRFQETQYF.

The V gene is TRBV10-1, the J gene TRBJ2-1, with D possibly being TRBD1 or TRBD2 (7 bases each). CDR1 and CDR2 (germline): WNHNN, SYGVQD (reference sequence). Between the trimmed V and J ends, which lost 6 bases and 5 bases, there was a span of 17 bases. The CDR3 totals 15 residues. CDR3 nucleotides: TGCGCCAGCAGCCTAGACCAGGGGGGGAACAATGAGCAGTTCTTC. Encoded protein: CASSLDQGGNNEQFF.

The chain uses TRBV7-7 and TRBJ2-2; possible D gene TRBD2, 7 bases. Trimming stripped 1 base from V and 2 bases from J, with 14 bases between. The CDR3 contains 17 residues. Germline CDR1 is SSHAT and CDR2 is FNYEAQ (reference sequence). The CDR3: CASSLESRGANTGELFF. CDR3 nucleotides: TGTGCCAGCAGCTTAGAGTCTCGGGGGGCTAACACCGGGGAGCTGTTTTTT.

The CDR3 loop reads CASSDGFSGNTIYF. CDR3 DNA sequence: TGTGCCAGCAGCGACGGATTCTCTGGAAACACCATATATTTT. The rearrangement joins TRBV25-1 to TRBJ1-3, with D unclear. This CDR3 contains 14 residues. The V and J ends lost 6 bases and 0 bases respectively, with 9 bases between them. Germline V CDR1 and CDR2: MGHDK, SYGVNS. The entire variable domain, with the rest obtained from reference TRBV25-1 and TRBJ1-3, is as follows: EADIYQTPRYLVIGTGKKITLECSQTMGHDKMYWYQQDPGMELHLIHYSYGVNSTEKGDLSSESTVSRIRTEHFPLTLESARPSHTSQYLCASSDGFSGNTIYFGEGSWLTVV.

The chain employs TRBV29-1 and TRBJ2-5, with 9 bases identical to TRBD1. From germline, CDR1 is SQVTM and CDR2 ANQGSEA. After removal of 4 bases from V and 1 base from J, the junction contained 4 bases not matched to a gene. The CDR3 is 14 amino acids. The CDR3 is CSVGLTGGQETQYF. DNA of the CDR3: TGCAGCGTTGGACTGACAGGGGGCCAAGAGACCCAGTACTTC.

The V gene is TRBV9, the J gene TRBJ1-5; 10 bases are shared with TRBD1. Trimming removed 0 bases from V and 6 bases from J; junction bases left unmatched: 3. CDR1 SGDLS and CDR2 YYNGEE come from the germline V gene. The CDR3 contains 15 residues. This chain's CDR3 is CASSVGQGAGQPQHF. The DNA of the CDR3 is TGTGCCAGCAGCGTAGGACAGGGGGCCGGTCAGCCCCAGCATTTT.

V usage is TRBV4-3 and J usage is TRBJ1-1; weak D call: TRBD1 (6 bases). The CDR3 contains 12 residues. Germline CDR1 reads LGHNA; CDR2 reads YSLEER. V was clipped by 5 bases and J by 5 bases, with 9 bases between them. The chain's CDR3 is CASSRGGTEAFF. The DNA for the CDR3 is TGCGCCAGCAGCAGGGGGGGGACTGAAGCTTTCTTT.

The chain is built from TRBV7-2 and TRBJ1-2; 11 nucleotides align to TRBD1. The CDR3 length is 19 residues. J was trimmed by 5 bases and V by 1 base; bases with no gene match: 15. Germline values: CDR1 SGHTA, CDR2 FQGNSA. CDR3 nucleotide sequence: TGTGCCAGCAGCTTAGTAGGAGGTCAGGGACAGGGGGTTTTATATGGCTACACCTTC. It specifies CASSLVGGQGQGVLYGYTF.

This chain joins TRBV4-1 and TRBJ1-2; D may be TRBD1 (6 bases). The CDR3 consists of 17 residues. Looked up from germline, CDR1 is MGHRA and CDR2 is YSYEKL. Trimming removed 1 base from V and 6 bases from J, with 21 bases in between. The CDR3 bases are TGCGCCAGCAGCCAAGTAGGGGGGCAGGGAGGGATCCATGGCTACACCTTC. This encodes CASSQVGGQGGIHGYTF.

This rearrangement joins TRBV28 to TRBJ2-5, with unresolved D. V shed 8 bases and J shed 7 bases, with 14 bases lying between them. Germline-derived CDR1 and CDR2 are MDHEN and SYDVKM. The CDR3 totals 12 residues. As DNA, the CDR3 is TGTGCCAGCGGGAACCCTTTGTGGACCCAGTACTTC. It translates to CASGNPLWTQYF.